This T cell receptor beta chain was recorded in a study of shared clonotypes between healthy human individuals. Study as a whole: Ranging from 18 to 49 in age, donors were a couple of women and three men. Broader study findings: Enrolling few donors narrowed the genetic and exposure-history diversity that was represented.

Template for every sorted-subset replicate PCR totaled roughly 210 ng DNA, around 32,000 T cell genomes. Libraries were prepared by immunoSEQ multiplex PCR; TCRdb keeps only in-frame clonotypes and omits some of them. This table holds roughly 770,000 clones, 96% found once. Germline CDR1 is SNHLY and CDR2 is FYNNEI. The V end was cut by 9 bases, the J end by 6 bases, with 16 bases between. The CDR3 is made up of 13 amino acids. Comments on this clone: As yet, its antigen is unknown.

Selected positively for CCR7 and CD45RO-negative, naive CD8 cells excluded terminally differentiated effector memory CD45RA+ cells. All participating donors were Caucasian adults from Nashville, Tennessee. This TCR was sampled from a man aged 25 to 40 in good health. This chain uses TRBV2 with TRBJ2-3, with D perhaps matching TRBD2 (7 bases). The specimen was naive CD8+ T cells sorted from blood. The CDR3 protein is CASTAGEGDTQYF. The CDR3 region has the DNA TGTGCCAGTACGGCAGGGGAGGGCGATACGCAGTATTTT.